Listed below are T cell receptor beta chains from one sample, sequenced in a study of blood T cell repertoires in COVID-19. Measured with immunoSEQ multiplex PCR; TCRdb has only the in-frame clones, and not every one. The top ten hold approximately 2% of the sample, which has about 280,000 clones, about 86% seen once. The sequenced material came from peripheral blood. All receptors derive from a woman aged 25 to 39 who had recovered from COVID-19. Each CDR3 is given with its conserved first and last residue. A D gene is named only where the DNA matches it firmly. The listing skips clone size in some rows; elsewhere it reads once, few, many or a size class.

CASSDNGGTDTQYF | TGTGCCAGCAGTGACAACGGGGGCACAGATACGCAGTATTTT | . | TRBJ2-3 | . | TRBV6-4
CASTLERSRNTEAFF | TGTGCCAGCACCCTAGAAAGGAGCCGAAACACTGAAGCTTTCTTT | . | TRBJ1-1 | . | TRBV6-5
CASNTRGRGNQPQHF | TGTGCCAGCAACACCAGGGGCAGGGGAAATCAGCCCCAGCATTTT | . | TRBJ1-5 | . | TRBV5-8
CASSAGTGNQPQHF | TGTGCCAGCAGTGCCGGGACAGGGAATCAGCCCCAGCATTTT | . | TRBJ1-5 | TRBD1 | TRBV28
CASSPGGVQETQYF | TGCGCCAGCAGCCCCGGCGGGGTCCAAGAGACCCAGTACTTC | . | TRBJ2-5 | . | TRBV4-1
CASSLSAGDYGYTF | TGTGCCAGCAGTTTATCGGCAGGGGACTATGGCTACACCTTC | . | TRBJ1-2 | . | TRBV27
CATSGAYEQFF | TGTGCCACCAGTGGAGCGTATGAGCAGTTCTTC | . | TRBJ2-1 | . | TRBV24-1
CASSWGVPPTYEQYF | TGTGCCAGCAGTTGGGGGGTTCCCCCAACCTACGAGCAGTACTTC | . | TRBJ2-7 | . | TRBV6-5
CASSITGANTGELFF | TGTGCCAGTAGTATAACAGGAGCGAACACCGGGGAGCTGTTTTTT | few | TRBJ2-2 | . | TRBV19
CASRPTGTSAPGADTQYF | TGTGCCAGCAGACCTACCGGGACTAGCGCACCAGGGGCAGATACGCAGTATTTT | . | TRBJ2-3 | TRBD2 | TRBV3-1/TRBV3-2
CASSLQSPGGRPYNEQFF | TGCGCCAGCAGCTTGCAGTCACCGGGCGGGCGACCATACAATGAGCAGTTCTTC | few | TRBJ2-1 | . | TRBV5-1
CASSESPPAGNYGYTF | TGTGCCAGCAGTGAAAGTCCCCCCGCGGGGAACTATGGCTACACCTTC | once | TRBJ1-2 | . | TRBV6-1
CAISESVAGVTDTQYF | TGTGCCATCAGTGAGTCGGTAGCGGGGGTCACAGATACGCAGTATTTT | . | TRBJ2-3 | TRBD2 | TRBV10-3
CASSNLAGARQFF | TGTGCCAGTAGTAACCTAGCGGGGGCTCGGCAGTTCTTC | . | TRBJ2-1 | TRBD2 | TRBV19
CASSPQTGLYEQYF | TGTGCCAGCAGCCCGCAGACAGGGCTCTACGAGCAGTACTTC | once | TRBJ2-7 | TRBD1 | TRBV3-1/TRBV3-2
CASSRPGVHGYTF | TGTGCCAGCAGTCGTCCAGGGGTCCATGGCTACACCTTC | . | TRBJ1-2 | . | TRBV6-2/TRBV6-3
CASSSSGRAGYEQYF | TGTGCCAGCAGCTCTAGCGGGAGGGCCGGGTACGAGCAGTACTTC | few | TRBJ2-7 | TRBD2 | TRBV7-9
CASRGTTANGGYTF | TGTGCCAGCAGAGGCACGACAGCCAACGGAGGCTACACCTTC | . | TRBJ1-2 | . | TRBV28
CASSLGPTGGDQPQHF | TGCGCCAGCAGCTTGGGGCCAACAGGGGGAGATCAGCCCCAGCATTTT | . | TRBJ1-5 | TRBD1 | TRBV5-1
CATSDFGGGYTF | TGTGCCACCAGTGATTTCGGGGGTGGCTACACCTTC | . | TRBJ1-2 | . | TRBV24-1
CASSIEGQQPQHF | TGTGCCAGTAGTATAGAGGGACAGCAGCCCCAGCATTTT | . | TRBJ1-5 | TRBD1 | TRBV19
CASSVPGQSYEQYF | TGTGCCAGCAGCGTTCCGGGACAATCCTACGAGCAGTACTTC | . | TRBJ2-7 | . | TRBV5-8
CAWGDRAYSGNTIYF | TGTGCCTGGGGGGACAGGGCCTACTCTGGAAACACCATATATTTT | . | TRBJ1-3 | TRBD1 | TRBV30
CASSVGLAGAYEQYF | TGTGCCAGCAGTGTGGGACTAGCGGGGGCCTACGAGCAGTACTTC | once | TRBJ2-7 | TRBD2 | TRBV2
CASSRTGWENIQYF | TGTGCCAGCAGCAGGACAGGGTGGGAAAACATTCAGTACTTC | . | TRBJ2-4 | TRBD1 | TRBV5-5
CASSVPGKGAFF | TGTGCCAGCAGTGTCCCGGGAAAAGGAGCTTTCTTT | few | TRBJ1-1 | . | TRBV25-1
CASSQDREYEQYF | TGTGCCAGCAGTCAAGACAGGGAGTACGAGCAGTACTTC | . | TRBJ2-7 | TRBD1 | TRBV27
CASTIGQGRTEAFF | TGTGCCAGCACCATTGGACAGGGGAGGACTGAAGCTTTCTTT | . | TRBJ1-1 | TRBD1 | TRBV6-1
CASSQSCEPRDGYTF | TGCGCCAGCAGTCAATCGTGCGAGCCTCGGGATGGCTACACCTTC | . | TRBJ1-2 | . | TRBV23-1
CATSPTGRLSGNTIYF | TGTGCCACAAGCCCCACCGGGAGACTCTCTGGAAACACCATATATTTT | . | TRBJ1-3 | . | TRBV15
CATTFEGVNTEAFF | TGTGCCACCACGTTTGAAGGAGTGAACACTGAAGCTTTCTTT | . | TRBJ1-1 | . | TRBV5-5
CASSIILYSNQPQHF | TGTGCCAGTAGTATTATTTTATACAGTAATCAGCCCCAGCATTTT | . | TRBJ1-5 | . | TRBV19
CATSTGEDTGANVLTF | TGTGCCACCAGTACAGGGGAAGATACTGGGGCCAACGTCCTGACTTTC | few | TRBJ2-6 | TRBD1 | TRBV15
CASGPQTWEQYF | TGTGCCAGCGGCCCCCAAACGTGGGAGCAGTACTTC | once | TRBJ2-7 | . | TRBV27
CASSIAAVGNQPQHF | TGTGCCAGTAGTATAGCTGCAGTTGGCAATCAGCCCCAGCATTTT | . | TRBJ1-5 | . | TRBV19
CASGGQGTNYGYTF | TGTGCCAGCGGGGGACAGGGTACTAACTATGGCTACACCTTC | . | TRBJ1-2 | TRBD1 | TRBV19